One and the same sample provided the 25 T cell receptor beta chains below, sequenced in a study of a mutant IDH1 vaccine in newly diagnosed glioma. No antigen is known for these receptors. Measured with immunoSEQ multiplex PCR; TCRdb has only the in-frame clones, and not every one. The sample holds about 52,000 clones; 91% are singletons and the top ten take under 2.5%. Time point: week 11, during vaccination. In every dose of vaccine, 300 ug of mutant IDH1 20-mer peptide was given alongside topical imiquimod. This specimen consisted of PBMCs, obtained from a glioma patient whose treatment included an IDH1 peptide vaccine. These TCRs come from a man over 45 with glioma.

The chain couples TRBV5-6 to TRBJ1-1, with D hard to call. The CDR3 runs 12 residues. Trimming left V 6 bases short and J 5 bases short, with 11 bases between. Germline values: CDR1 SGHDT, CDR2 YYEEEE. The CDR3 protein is CASTLRQTEAFF. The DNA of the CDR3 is TGTGCCAGCACACTCCGACAAACTGAAGCTTTCTTT.

CDR3 sequence: CASSQETHNSYNEQFF. CDR3 sequence (DNA): TGTGCCAGCAGCCAAGAGACCCATAACTCCTACAATGAGCAGTTCTTC. The V gene is TRBV4-2, the J gene TRBJ2-1; D gene uncertain. This CDR3 spans 16 amino acids. Germline CDR1 is LGHNA and CDR2 is YNFKEQ. V shed 0 bases and J shed 0 bases, with 9 bases lying between them.

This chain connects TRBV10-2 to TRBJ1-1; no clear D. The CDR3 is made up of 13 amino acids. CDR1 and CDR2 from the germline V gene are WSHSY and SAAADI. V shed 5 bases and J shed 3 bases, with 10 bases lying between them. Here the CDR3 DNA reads TGCGCCAGCAGTTTACCGGGTTACACTGAAGCTTTCTTT. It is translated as CASSLPGYTEAFF.

The CDR3 region has the DNA TGTGCCAGTTTTTCGGGGGGCATCGGGGAGCTGTTTTTT. Residues: CASFSGGIGELFF. V is TRBV19 and J is TRBJ2-2, with D possibly being TRBD2 (7 bases). The CDR3 spans 13 residues. Germline values: CDR1 LNHDA, CDR2 SQIVND (reference sequence). V was shortened by 8 bases and J by 7 bases, with 14 bases between the two germline ends.

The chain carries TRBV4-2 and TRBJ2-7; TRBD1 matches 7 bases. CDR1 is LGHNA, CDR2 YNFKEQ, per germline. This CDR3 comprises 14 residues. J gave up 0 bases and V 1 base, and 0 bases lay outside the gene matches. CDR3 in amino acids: CASSQGQGSYEQYF. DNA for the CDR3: TGTGCCAGCAGCCAAGGACAGGGCTCCTACGAGCAGTACTTC.

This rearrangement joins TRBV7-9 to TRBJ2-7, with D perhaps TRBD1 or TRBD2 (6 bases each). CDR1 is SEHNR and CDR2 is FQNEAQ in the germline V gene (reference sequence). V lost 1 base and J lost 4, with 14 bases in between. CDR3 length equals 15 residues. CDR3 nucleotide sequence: TGTGCCAGCAGCTTAGTTCGGGGGCCGCGGTACGAGCAGTACTTC. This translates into CASSLVRGPRYEQYF.

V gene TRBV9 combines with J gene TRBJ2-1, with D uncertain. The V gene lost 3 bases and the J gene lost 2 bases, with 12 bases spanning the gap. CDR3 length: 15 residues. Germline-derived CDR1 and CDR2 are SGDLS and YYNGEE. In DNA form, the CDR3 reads TGTGCCAGCAGCGCTGCAGGACGGACCTACAATGAGCAGTTCTTC. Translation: CASSAAGRTYNEQFF.

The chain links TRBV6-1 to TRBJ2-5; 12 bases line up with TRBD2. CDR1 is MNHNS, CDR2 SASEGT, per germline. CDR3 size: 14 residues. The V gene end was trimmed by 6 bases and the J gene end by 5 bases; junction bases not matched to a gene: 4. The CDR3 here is CASSPGLAGETQYF. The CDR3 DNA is TGTGCCAGCAGCCCGGGACTAGCGGGCGAGACCCAGTACTTC.

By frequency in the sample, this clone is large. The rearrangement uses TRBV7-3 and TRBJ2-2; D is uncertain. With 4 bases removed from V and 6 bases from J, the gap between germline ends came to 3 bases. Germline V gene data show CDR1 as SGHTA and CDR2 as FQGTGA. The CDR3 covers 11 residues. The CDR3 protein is CASSYSGELFF. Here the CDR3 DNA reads TGTGCCAGCAGCTACTCCGGGGAGCTGTTTTTT.

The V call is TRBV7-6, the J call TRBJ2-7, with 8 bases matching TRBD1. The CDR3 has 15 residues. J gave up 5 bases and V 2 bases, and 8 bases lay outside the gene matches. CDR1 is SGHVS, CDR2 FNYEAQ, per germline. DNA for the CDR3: TGTGCCAGCAGCTTATTAGACAGGGGAGGTGACGAGCAGTACTTC. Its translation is CASSLLDRGGDEQYF.

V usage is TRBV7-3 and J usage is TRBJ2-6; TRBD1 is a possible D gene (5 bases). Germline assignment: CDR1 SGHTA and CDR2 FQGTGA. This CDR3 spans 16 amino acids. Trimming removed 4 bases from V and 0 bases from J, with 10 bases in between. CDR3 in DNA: TGTGCCAGCAGCTCCCCACAGGCCTCTGGGGCCAACGTCCTGACTTTC. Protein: CASSSPQASGANVLTF.

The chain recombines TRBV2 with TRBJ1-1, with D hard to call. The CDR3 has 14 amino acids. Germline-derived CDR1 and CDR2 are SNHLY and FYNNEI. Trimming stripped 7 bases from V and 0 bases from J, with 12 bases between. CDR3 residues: CASTIQTLNTEAFF. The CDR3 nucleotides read TGTGCCAGCACAATCCAAACTTTGAACACTGAAGCTTTCTTT.

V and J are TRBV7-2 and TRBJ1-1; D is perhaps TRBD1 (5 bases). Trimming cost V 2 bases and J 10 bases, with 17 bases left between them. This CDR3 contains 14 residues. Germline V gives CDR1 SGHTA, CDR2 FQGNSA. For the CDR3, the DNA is TGTGCCAGCAGCTTAAACGACAGCCCTTTCAGAGCTTTCTTT. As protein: CASSLNDSPFRAFF.

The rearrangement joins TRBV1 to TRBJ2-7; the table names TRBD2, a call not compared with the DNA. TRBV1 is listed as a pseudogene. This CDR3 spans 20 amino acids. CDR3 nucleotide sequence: TGCACCAGCAGCCAAGATCGTTGGTCAAGGGAGGGGGAGCCTCGCTACGAGCAGTACTTC. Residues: CTSSQDRWSREGEPRYEQYF.

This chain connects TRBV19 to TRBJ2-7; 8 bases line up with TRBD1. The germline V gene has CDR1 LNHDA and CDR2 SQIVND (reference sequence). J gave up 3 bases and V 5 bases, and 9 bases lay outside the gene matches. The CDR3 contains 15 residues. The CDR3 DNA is TGTGCCAGTAGTTTCGGGACAGGCGTCTACTACGAGCAGTACTTC. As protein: CASSFGTGVYYEQYF. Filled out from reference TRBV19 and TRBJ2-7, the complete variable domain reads DGGITQSPKYLFRKEGQNVTLSCEQNLNHDAMYWYRQDPGQGLRLIYYSQIVNDFQKGDIAEGYSVSREKKESFPLTVTSAQKNPTAFYLCASSFGTGVYYEQYFGPGTRLTVT.

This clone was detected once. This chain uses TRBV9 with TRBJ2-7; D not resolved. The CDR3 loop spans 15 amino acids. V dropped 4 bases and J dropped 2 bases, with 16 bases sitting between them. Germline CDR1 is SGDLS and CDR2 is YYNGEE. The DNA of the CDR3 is TGTGCCAGCAGCCCTGACCTACAGAGGACCTACGAGCAGTACTTC. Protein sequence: CASSPDLQRTYEQYF.

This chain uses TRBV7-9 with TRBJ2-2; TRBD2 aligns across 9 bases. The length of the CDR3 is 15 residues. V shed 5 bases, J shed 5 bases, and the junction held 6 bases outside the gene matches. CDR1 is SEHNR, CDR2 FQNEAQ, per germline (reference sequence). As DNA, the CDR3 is TGTGCCAGCAGCCCCGTAGCGGGAGTAACCGGGGAGCTGTTTTTT. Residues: CASSPVAGVTGELFF.

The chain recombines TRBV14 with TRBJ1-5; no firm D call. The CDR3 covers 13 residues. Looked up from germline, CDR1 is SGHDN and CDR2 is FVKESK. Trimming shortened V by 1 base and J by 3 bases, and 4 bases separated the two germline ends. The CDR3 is CASSQAHNQPQHF. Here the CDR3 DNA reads TGTGCCAGCAGCCAAGCACACAATCAGCCCCAGCATTTT.

CDR3 coding DNA: TGTGCCAGCAGCCTAAGCGGCCCGAGGGACTACGAGCAGTACTTC. Translated, it gives CASSLSGPRDYEQYF. The gene calls are TRBV7-8 and TRBJ2-5, with TRBD2 as a possible D gene (5 bases). The end of the DNA is better explained by TRBJ2-7, so the J call may be wrong. Germline loops: CDR1 SGHVS, CDR2 FQNEAQ. CDR3 length: 15 residues.

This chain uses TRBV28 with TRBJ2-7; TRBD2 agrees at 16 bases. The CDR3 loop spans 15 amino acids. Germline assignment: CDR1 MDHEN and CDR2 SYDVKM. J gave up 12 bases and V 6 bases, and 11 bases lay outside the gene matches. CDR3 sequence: CASSSPGTSGRAAYF. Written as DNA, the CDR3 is TGTGCCAGCAGCTCCCCAGGGACTAGCGGGAGGGCCGCGTACTTC. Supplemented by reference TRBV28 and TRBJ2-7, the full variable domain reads DVKVTQSSRYLVKRTGEKVFLECVQDMDHENMFWYRQDPGLGLRLIYFSYDVKMKEKGDIPEGYSVSREKKERFSLILESASTNQTSMYLCASSSPGTSGRAAYFGPGTRLTVT.

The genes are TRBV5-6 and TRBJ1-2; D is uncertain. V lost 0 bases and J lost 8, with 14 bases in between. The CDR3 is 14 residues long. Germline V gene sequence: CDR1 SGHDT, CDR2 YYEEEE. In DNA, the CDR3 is TGTGCCAGCAGCTTGGCGACCGAGGGCGGGGGCTACACCTTC. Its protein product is CASSLATEGGGYTF.

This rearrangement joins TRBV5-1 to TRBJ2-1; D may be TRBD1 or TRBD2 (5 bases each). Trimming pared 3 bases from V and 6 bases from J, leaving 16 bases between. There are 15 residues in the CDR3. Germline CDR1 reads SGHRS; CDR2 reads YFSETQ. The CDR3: CASSSTGTQSNEQFF. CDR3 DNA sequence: TGCGCCAGCAGCTCAACCGGGACGCAGTCCAATGAGCAGTTCTTC.

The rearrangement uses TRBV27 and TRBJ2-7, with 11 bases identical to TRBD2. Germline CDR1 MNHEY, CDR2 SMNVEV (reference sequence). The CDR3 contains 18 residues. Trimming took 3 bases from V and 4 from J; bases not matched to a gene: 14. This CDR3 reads CASSFLPPTSGVFYEQYF. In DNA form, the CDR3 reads TGTGCCAGCAGTTTCCTCCCCCCGACTAGCGGGGTATTTTACGAGCAGTACTTC.

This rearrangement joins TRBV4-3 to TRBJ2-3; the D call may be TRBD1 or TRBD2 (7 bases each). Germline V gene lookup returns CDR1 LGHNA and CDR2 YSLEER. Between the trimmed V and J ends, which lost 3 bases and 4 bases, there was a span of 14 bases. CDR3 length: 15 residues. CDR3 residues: CASSQIRGGADTQYF. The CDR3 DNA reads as TGCGCCAGCAGCCAGATCAGGGGGGGGGCAGATACGCAGTATTTT.

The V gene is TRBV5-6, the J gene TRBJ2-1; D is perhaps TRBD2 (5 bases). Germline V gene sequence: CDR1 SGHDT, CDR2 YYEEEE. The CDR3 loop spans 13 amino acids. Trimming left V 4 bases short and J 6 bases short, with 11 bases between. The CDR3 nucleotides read TGTGCCAGCAGCCGGACTGTCGGCAATGAGCAGTTCTTC. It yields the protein CASSRTVGNEQFF. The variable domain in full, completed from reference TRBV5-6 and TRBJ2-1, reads DAGVTQSPTHLIKTRGQQVTLRCSPKSGHDTVSWYQQALGQGPQFIFQYYEEEERQRGNFPDRFSGHQFPNYSSELNVNALLLGDSALYLCASSRTVGNEQFFGPGTRLTVL.